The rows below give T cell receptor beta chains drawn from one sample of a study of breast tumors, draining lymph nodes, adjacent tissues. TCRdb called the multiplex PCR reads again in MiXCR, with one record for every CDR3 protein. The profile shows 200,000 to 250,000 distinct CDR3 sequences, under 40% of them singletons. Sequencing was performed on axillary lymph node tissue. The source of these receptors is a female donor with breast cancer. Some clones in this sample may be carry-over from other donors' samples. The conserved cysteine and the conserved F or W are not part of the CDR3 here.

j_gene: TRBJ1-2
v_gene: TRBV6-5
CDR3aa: ASSYSGSLNYGYT

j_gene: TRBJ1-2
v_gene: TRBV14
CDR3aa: ASSQDSPGSGYT

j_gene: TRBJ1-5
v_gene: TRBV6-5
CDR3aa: ASSRIGQGGEQPQH

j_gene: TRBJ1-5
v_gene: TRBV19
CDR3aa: ASSIFGEGQPQH

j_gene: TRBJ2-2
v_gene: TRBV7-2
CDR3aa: ASSSDFSGELF

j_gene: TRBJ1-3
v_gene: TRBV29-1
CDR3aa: SVEGRGNTIY

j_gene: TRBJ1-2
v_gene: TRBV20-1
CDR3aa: SASLGQGARGYT

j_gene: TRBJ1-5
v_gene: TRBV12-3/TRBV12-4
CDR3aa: ASSEDRGNQPQH

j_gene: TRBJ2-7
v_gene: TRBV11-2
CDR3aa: ASSPARDSFSYEQY

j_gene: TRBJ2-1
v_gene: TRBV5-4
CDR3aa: ASSLDRVDNEQF

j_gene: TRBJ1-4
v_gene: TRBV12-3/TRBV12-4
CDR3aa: ASSSGDRATEKLF

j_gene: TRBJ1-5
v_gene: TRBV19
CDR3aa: ASSTNQGADEH

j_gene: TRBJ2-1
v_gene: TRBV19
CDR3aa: ASSIRTGTRNEQF

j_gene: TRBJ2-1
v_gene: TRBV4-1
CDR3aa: ASSQGFKGAVGNEQF

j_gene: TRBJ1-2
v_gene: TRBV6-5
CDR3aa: ASSPGQGAIGYT

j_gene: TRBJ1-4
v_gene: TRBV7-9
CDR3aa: ASSLVSGADGKLF

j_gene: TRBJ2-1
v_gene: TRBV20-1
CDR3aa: SARHLFASGSASSYNEQF

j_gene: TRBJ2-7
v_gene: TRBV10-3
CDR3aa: AISDARSSYEQY

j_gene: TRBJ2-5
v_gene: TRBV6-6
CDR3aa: ASRPRGLGETQY

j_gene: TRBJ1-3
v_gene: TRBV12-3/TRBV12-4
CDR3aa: ASSWGGSGNTIY

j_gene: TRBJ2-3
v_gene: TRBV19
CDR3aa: ASSTRVRADTQY

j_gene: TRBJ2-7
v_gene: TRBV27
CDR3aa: ASSSAGTGNYEQY

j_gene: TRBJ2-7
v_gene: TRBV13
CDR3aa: ARGPHEQY

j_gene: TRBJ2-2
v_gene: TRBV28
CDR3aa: ASSLQTNTGELF

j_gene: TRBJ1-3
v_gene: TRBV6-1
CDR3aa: ASSVLDSSPF

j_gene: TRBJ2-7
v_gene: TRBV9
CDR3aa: ASSARQGASEQY

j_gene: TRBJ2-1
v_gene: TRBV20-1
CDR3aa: SARAQHNEQF

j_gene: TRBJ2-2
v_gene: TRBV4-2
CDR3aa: ASSQLTGELF

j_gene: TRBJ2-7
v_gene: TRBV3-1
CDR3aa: ASSPLRGGFGEQY

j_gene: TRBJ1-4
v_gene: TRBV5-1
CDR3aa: ASSASTGEEEKLF

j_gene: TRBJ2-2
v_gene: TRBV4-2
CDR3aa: ASSVDSNTGELF

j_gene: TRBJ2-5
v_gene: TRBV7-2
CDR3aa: ASSYGGGASEETQY

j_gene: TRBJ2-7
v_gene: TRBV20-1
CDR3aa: SAPRRRQNSYEQY

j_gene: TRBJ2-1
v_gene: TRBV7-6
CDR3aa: ASSLGGQNPANEQF

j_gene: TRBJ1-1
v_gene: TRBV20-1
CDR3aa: SARRSEAF

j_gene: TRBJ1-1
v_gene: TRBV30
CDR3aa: AWSFGGNTEAF

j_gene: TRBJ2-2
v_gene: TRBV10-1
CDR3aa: ASSAVPTGELF